The 19 T cell receptor beta chains in this list originate from one sample, sequenced in a study of regulatory T cells in long-lasting Graves disease. The time point: newly diagnosed GD, antithyroid drugs for less than 3 months. There was RNA extracted from PBMCs, and the TCR library was made from it. Arm-PCR with iRepertoire HTBI primers amplified the CDR3 regions for these TCR beta libraries. TCRdb reprocessed the multiplex PCR reads with MiXCR, giving one entry per CDR3 protein. Counted here are about 540,000 distinct CDR3 sequences, roughly 14% occurring once; the ten biggest clones make up 8% to 10%. The same data also contributed to another study, on T cells in Graves' hyperthyroidism and ophthalmopathy.

The specimen was peripheral blood mononuclear cells (PBMCs), collected at new diagnosis, from a patient treated with antithyroid drugs. The source of these receptors is a man aged 25 to 45 with Graves disease.

This clonotype was seen ten or more times. The chain combines TRBV6-5 with TRBJ1-1; D may be TRBD1 (5 bases). V was trimmed by 2 bases and J by 1 base, leaving 11 bases between them. The CDR3 runs to 15 residues. The germline CDR1 and CDR2 sequences are MNHEY and SVGAGI. CDR3 coding DNA: TGTGCCAGCAGTTACCAGGGAGGAAAGAACACTGAAGCTTTCTTT. Amino acid sequence: CASSYQGGKNTEAFF.

This clonotype was found many times. The J gene is TRBJ2-3, the V gene TRBV7-3; D gene ambiguous. CDR3 length: 14 residues. Trimming removed 1 base from V and 3 bases from J, with 8 bases in between. Germline lookup yields CDR1 SGHTA and CDR2 FQGTGA. CDR3 sequence (DNA): TGTGCCAGCAGCTTAAGAATGTCTACAGATACGCAGTATTTT. It translates to CASSLRMSTDTQYF.

The CDR3 is CASSVGASGSYEQYF. CDR3 in DNA: TGTGCCAGCAGCGTAGGGGCTAGCGGTTCTTACGAGCAGTACTTC. The gene calls are TRBV9 and TRBJ2-7; the match to TRBD2 covers 7 bases. Germline CDR1 SGDLS, CDR2 YYNGEE. Trimming cost V 0 bases and J 4 bases; bases outside gene matches: 7. The CDR3 spans 15 residues.

This clonotype was recorded a few times. Given a much more abundant clone one base away, this may be a read error. The V call is TRBV2, the J call TRBJ2-3; D is unresolved. Between the trimmed V and J ends, which lost 4 bases and 5 bases, there was a span of 10 bases. Germline lookup yields CDR1 SNHLY and CDR2 FYNNEI. CDR3 length: 13 residues. The CDR3 here is CASSGVAVDTQYF. CDR3 nucleotide sequence: TGTGCCAGCAGTGGAGTGGCCGTAGATACGCAGTATTTT.

This clonotype was recorded at least ten times. The chain couples TRBV3-1 to TRBJ2-7; 11 positions agree with TRBD2. Losses at the gene ends were 4 bases for V and 4 bases for J; bases not matched to a gene: 6. CDR3 length: 15 residues. Germline CDR1 LGHDT, CDR2 YNNKEL (reference sequence). This CDR3 reads CASSPQTSGAYEQYF. CDR3 coding DNA: TGTGCCAGCAGCCCCCAGACTAGCGGGGCTTACGAGCAGTACTTC.

This clonotype was counted many times. The chain recombines TRBV7-2 with TRBJ2-5, with 7 positions matching TRBD2. The CDR3 loop spans 19 amino acids. V dropped 5 bases and J dropped 3; count of bases not matched to a gene: 21. Germline-derived CDR1 and CDR2 are SGHTA and FQGNSA. The CDR3 loop is CASSPRTRPLGLGKETQYF. The CDR3 nucleotides read TGTGCCAGCAGCCCTCGGACACGTCCCTTAGGACTAGGCAAAGAGACCCAGTACTTC.

This clonotype occurred a few times. J is TRBJ1-2 and V is TRBV19; D call uncertain. From germline, CDR1 is LNHDA and CDR2 SQIVND (reference sequence). CDR3 size: 13 residues. V lost 2 bases and J 6 bases, leaving 10 bases between the germline ends. The CDR3 region has the DNA TGTGCCAGTAGTATATGGGAAGCGGATGGCTACACCTTC. It yields the protein CASSIWEADGYTF.

Notes on this clonotype: An end of the junction differs from the germline gene, which may be a read error. The chain employs TRBV10-1 and TRBJ2-3; tentative D call: TRBD1 (6 bases). The CDR3 spans 13 residues. Per germline, CDR1 WNHNN and CDR2 SYGVQD (reference sequence). CDR3 sequence: CASQGGNTDAQYF. CDR3 coding DNA: TGCGCCAGTCAAGGGGGTAACACAGATGCGCAGTATTTT.

The rearrangement links TRBV30 to TRBJ2-1, with D uncertain. Looked up from germline, CDR1 is GTSNPN and CDR2 is SVGIG (reference sequence). The CDR3 length is 13 residues. V lost 2 bases to trimming and J lost 3 bases, with 8 bases between them. The CDR3, as DNA: TGTGCCTGGAGTCTGGACCTCTACAATGAGCAGTTCTTC. Translating gives CAWSLDLYNEQFF.

At least ten counts were recorded for this clonotype. V and J are TRBV12-3 or TRBV12-4 and TRBJ2-3; the match to TRBD1 covers 7 bases. The CDR3 consists of 15 residues. The V and J ends lost 7 bases and 5 bases, in that order; junction bases with no gene match: 12. CDR3 nucleotide sequence: TGTGCCAGCACCTCGGGACAGAGGTTAGGAGATACGCAGTATTTT. Its translation is CASTSGQRLGDTQYF.

This clonotype was counted ten times or more. V and J are TRBV28 and TRBJ1-6; TRBD1 matches 7 bases. Germline V lookup: CDR1 MDHEN, CDR2 SYDVKM. V lost 2 bases, J lost 9 bases, and 7 bases stayed unmatched. The CDR3 spans 15 residues. The CDR3 loop is CASSLVSGQISPLHF. The CDR3 DNA reads as TGTGCCAGCAGTTTAGTGTCGGGACAGATTTCACCCCTCCACTTT.

V gene TRBV5-1 combines with J gene TRBJ2-2, with a weak D call TRBD1 (6 bases). The germline V and J ends were trimmed by 9 bases and 4 bases, with 16 bases remaining between them. The length of the CDR3 is 14 residues. From germline, CDR1 is SGHRS and CDR2 YFSETQ. The CDR3 loop reads CATKGHGATGELFF. CDR3 in DNA: TGCGCCACCAAGGGACACGGGGCCACCGGGGAGCTGTTTTTT.

This clonotype was counted ten times or more. The chain recombines TRBV12-3 or TRBV12-4 with TRBJ2-3; 9 bases align to TRBD2. Germline trimming cut 1 base from V and 0 bases from J; bases unmatched to any gene: 11. The CDR3 runs 19 residues. CDR3 sequence: CASSLDLREGGSSTDTQYF. The CDR3 DNA is TGTGCCAGCAGTTTAGACCTGCGGGAGGGAGGGTCTAGCACAGATACGCAGTATTTT.

The V call is TRBV3-1, the J call TRBJ2-4; D call uncertain. Germline CDR1 is LGHDT and CDR2 is YNNKEL (reference sequence). The CDR3 is 14 residues long. Deletions cut 0 bases from V and 0 bases from J, with 3 bases between. CDR3 sequence (DNA): TGTGCCAGCAGCCAAGACGGAGCCAAAAACATTCAGTACTTC. Translated: CASSQDGAKNIQYF. The full variable domain, completed using reference TRBV3-1 and TRBJ2-4, is DTAVSQTPKYLVTQMGNDKSIKCEQNLGHDTMYWYKQDSKKFLKIMFSYNNKELIINETVPNRFSPKSPDKAHLNLHINSLELGDSAVYFCASSQDGAKNIQYFGAGTRLSVL.

The sample holds many counts of this clonotype. The CDR3 coding sequence is TGCGCCAGCAGCTTGCTCGGACAGGGAATGGACACCATATATTTT. This translates into CASSLLGQGMDTIYF. This sequence joins TRBV5-1 and TRBJ1-3, with 8 bases matching TRBD1. The CDR3 loop spans 15 amino acids. In germline, CDR1 is SGHRS, CDR2 YFSETQ. V gave up 1 base and J gave up 8 bases; unmatched junction bases: 8. The whole variable domain, remainder taken from reference TRBV5-1 and TRBJ1-3, is KAGVTQTPRYLIKTRGQQVTLSCSPISGHRSVSWYQQTPGQGLQFLFEYFSETQRNKGNFPGRFSGRQFSNSRSEMNVSTLELGDSALYLCASSLLGQGMDTIYFGEGSWLTVV.

This clonotype has just a few counts. The genes are TRBV29-1 and TRBJ2-7; 7 positions agree with TRBD2. CDR1 and CDR2 (germline): SQVTM, ANQGSEA. After removal of 4 bases from V and 2 bases from J, the junction contained 11 bases not matched to a gene. The CDR3 consists of 15 residues. CDR3 sequence: CSVGPSSGLPYEQYF. CDR3 in DNA: TGCAGCGTTGGCCCCTCTAGCGGCCTACCCTACGAGCAGTACTTC.

This clonotype was counted between two and nine times. The V gene is TRBV4-1, the J gene TRBJ2-1, with 9 bases matching TRBD2. Germline CDR1 reads MGHRA; CDR2 reads YSYEKL. Trimming cost V 1 base and J 3 bases; bases outside gene matches: 13. The CDR3 is 19 residues long. This chain's CDR3 is CASSQGSLKGGRVYNEQFF. As DNA, the CDR3 is TGCGCCAGCAGCCAAGGTTCTCTTAAGGGCGGGAGGGTCTACAATGAGCAGTTCTTC.

This clonotype occurred many times. In nucleotides, the CDR3 is TGTGCCAGCAGTTACACCGGGGAGCTGTTTTTT. Protein sequence: CASSYTGELFF. This chain connects TRBV2 to TRBJ2-2; the D is unclear. Germline V gene data show CDR1 as SNHLY and CDR2 as FYNNEI. This CDR3 comprises 11 residues. Trimming took off 5 bases at V and 3 bases at J, with 1 base between the two ends.

The V and J genes are TRBV20-1 and TRBJ1-1; weak D call: TRBD1 (5 bases). The CDR3 extends over 15 amino acids. Germline V gene lookup returns CDR1 DFQATT and CDR2 SNEGSKA (reference sequence). Trimming removed 2 bases from V and 4 bases from J, with 17 bases in between. The CDR3 sequence is CSARSTTVSSTEAFF. CDR3 in DNA: TGCAGTGCTAGATCAACGACAGTCTCGAGCACTGAAGCTTTCTTT.